This T cell receptor beta chain is from a study of beta chain features in type 1 diabetes. Every bit of the isolated RNA underwent reverse transcription, so sequencing read expressed TCRB transcripts. Data came from immunoSEQ multiplex PCR; TCRdb stores just in-frame clones and leaves some out. The data contain around 99,000 clones, roughly 43% of them seen just once; the ten biggest clones take up over 0.05%. The sample comprised stem cell memory CD4+ T cells from blood. The sequence was obtained from a woman between 18 and 30 years old in good health.

The CDR3 reads CASSPLIYGYTF. The CDR3 DNA is TGTGCCAGCAGTCCTCTTATTTATGGCTACACCTTC. The chain couples TRBV28 to TRBJ1-2; D not certain. Trimming cost V 5 bases and J 5 bases, with 9 bases left between them. CDR1 MDHEN and CDR2 SYDVKM come from the germline V gene. The CDR3 contains 12 residues.